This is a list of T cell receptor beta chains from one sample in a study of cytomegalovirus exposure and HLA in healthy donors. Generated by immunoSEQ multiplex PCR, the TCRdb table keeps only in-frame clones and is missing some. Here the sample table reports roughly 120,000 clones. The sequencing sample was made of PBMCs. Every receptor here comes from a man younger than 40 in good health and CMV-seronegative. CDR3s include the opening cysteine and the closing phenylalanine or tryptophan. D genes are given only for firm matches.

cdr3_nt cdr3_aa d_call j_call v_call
TGTGCCAGCAGCGGGTTTAAACGGAGGGATGGCTACACCTTC CASSGFKRRDGYTF - TRBJ1-2 TRBV11-2
TGTGCCTGGAGTCACCCGGCAGGGCCAAACACTGAAGCTTTCTTT CAWSHPAGPNTEAFF - TRBJ1-1 TRBV30
TGTGCCAGCAGCTTACCAGTCCTCTCTGGAAACACCATATATTTT CASSLPVLSGNTIYF - TRBJ1-3 TRBV7-9
TGTGCCAGCATACTGGGGGACAGTGGCGCTGAAGCTTTCTTT CASILGDSGAEAFF TRBD1 TRBJ1-1 TRBV7-9
TGTGCCAGCAGCTTTGACTTACAAGAGACCCAGTACTTC CASSFDLQETQYF - TRBJ2-5 TRBV11-2
TGTGCCAGCAGTGAGATACTAGCTGCTAGCACAGATACGCAGTATTTT CASSEILAASTDTQYF - TRBJ2-3 TRBV6-4
TGCAGCGTTGAAGGGACTAGCGGGATTTACACAGATACGCAGTATTTT CSVEGTSGIYTDTQYF TRBD2 TRBJ2-3 TRBV29-1
TGTGCCAGCAGCTTCCTGGGGACAGTTGGAGAGACCCAGTACTTC CASSFLGTVGETQYF TRBD1 TRBJ2-5 TRBV7-3
TGTGCCAACGGGGTCGAGGGGAGGACCGGGGAGCTGTTTTTT CANGVEGRTGELFF - TRBJ2-2 TRBV10-3
TGTGCCAGCTCACGGGTTCGGGTCGGGGAGCTGTTTTTT CASSRVRVGELFF - TRBJ2-2 TRBV18
TGTGCCAGCATTATACTAGCGGGAGGGACAGATACGCAGTATTTT CASIILAGGTDTQYF - TRBJ2-3 TRBV21-1
TGTGCCGGGAACAGGGCCCTGAACACTGAAGCTTTCTTT CAGNRALNTEAFF - TRBJ1-1 TRBV28
TGCGCCAGCAGCCAAGATAGAACAGAAAGCAATCAGCCCCAGCATTTT CASSQDRTESNQPQHF - TRBJ1-5 TRBV4-3
TGTGCCAGTAGTCTCAGGAACACTGAAGCTTTCTTT CASSLRNTEAFF - TRBJ1-1 TRBV19
TGTGCCAGCAGTCCCCAGGGCTACGAGCAGTACTTC CASSPQGYEQYF - TRBJ2-7 TRBV27
TGTGCCAGCAGCTCGGGCCGACAGGAGAGCTATGGCTACACCTTC CASSSGRQESYGYTF - TRBJ1-2 TRBV7-3
TGTGCCAGCAGCCATCACTTGGCGGGAGGGCCCTTCTCCTACGAGCAGTACTTC CASSHHLAGGPFSYEQYF TRBD2 TRBJ2-7 TRBV6-7
TGTGCCAGCAGTCCCGGGACAGGGGAGACCCAGTACTTC CASSPGTGETQYF TRBD1 TRBJ2-5 TRBV7-9
TGTGCCAGCGCTACAGGGACCACTGAAGCTTTCTTT CASATGTTEAFF - TRBJ1-1 TRBV28
TGTGCTAGTGCATCGCGGACTAGCGGGAGGAACAATGAGCAGTTCTTC CASASRTSGRNNEQFF TRBD2 TRBJ2-1 TRBV12-5